This T cell receptor beta chain was identified during a study of glioma-infiltrating T cells after dendritic cell vaccination. The wider study: Glioblastoma patients came from Phase I and II dendritic cell vaccination trials. Autologous tumor lysate was loaded overnight onto monocyte-derived dendritic cells grown seven days with IL-4 and GM-CSF.

Amplification used 60 V beta primers and 13 J beta primers. Clones were sequenced by immunoSEQ multiplex PCR, and TCRdb holds only the in-frame ones, with some missing. The data hold fewer than 50,000 clones, with about 85% observed a single time. The CDR3 has 17 residues. Trimming removed 2 bases at V and 0 bases at J, with 14 bases between. CDR1 is MNHNS and CDR2 is SASEGT in the germline V gene. Isocitrate dehydrogenase mutation was absent in all glioblastoma patients. This TCR came from a human donor with glioblastoma. The sequenced sample was blood, obtained before dendritic cell vaccination. V and J are TRBV6-1 and TRBJ2-1; D might be TRBD1 (6 bases). The CDR3 DNA sequence: TGTGCCAGCAGTGAATTTGGGGGCCTAAGCTCCTACAATGAGCAGTTCTTC. It codes for CASSEFGGLSSYNEQFF.